This TCR beta chain came from a study of human T cells and chemical hapten exposure. Study summary: In the sensitization step, 2% DPC was placed on approximately 2 cm by approximately 2 cm of upper inner arm skin. After 6 days, upper back 0.01% DPC patch tests were scored. Overall study results and limits: TCRs above 1 in 1000 frequency did not change with DPC sensitization.

Described time point: patch test 1, 2 weeks after DPC sensitization. The treatment here: therapeutic diphenylcyclopropenone sensitization with weekly scalp DPC. This clonotype was found a few times. What it binds is unknown. In the original workflow: Individual samples carried between roughly 20,000 and 690,600 TCRs, with 95,638 as the median. TCRdb reprocessed the RACE reads with MiXCR, giving one entry per CDR3 protein. Here the V and J calls rest on TCRdb's processing, not on the authors' analysis. Here the sample spans tens of thousands of distinct CDR3 sequences, about 10% being singletons. This CDR3 is built from 17 residues. With V trimmed by 1 base and J by 2 bases, 12 bases remained unmatched. Per the germline V gene, CDR1 is DFQATT and CDR2 is SNEGSKA (reference sequence).

This sequence originates from a woman aged 45 to 65 with alopecia areata. Some clones in this sample may be carry-over from other donors' samples. The material was whole blood, obtained in connection with sensitization to the hapten diphenylcyclopropenone (DPC). The chain has TRBV20-1 and TRBJ2-3; TRBD1 matches 7 bases. Here the CDR3 reads CSARGQGKVFNTDTQYF. The CDR3 coding sequence is TGCAGTGCTAGAGGACAGGGCAAAGTGTTCAACACAGATACGCAGTATTTT.